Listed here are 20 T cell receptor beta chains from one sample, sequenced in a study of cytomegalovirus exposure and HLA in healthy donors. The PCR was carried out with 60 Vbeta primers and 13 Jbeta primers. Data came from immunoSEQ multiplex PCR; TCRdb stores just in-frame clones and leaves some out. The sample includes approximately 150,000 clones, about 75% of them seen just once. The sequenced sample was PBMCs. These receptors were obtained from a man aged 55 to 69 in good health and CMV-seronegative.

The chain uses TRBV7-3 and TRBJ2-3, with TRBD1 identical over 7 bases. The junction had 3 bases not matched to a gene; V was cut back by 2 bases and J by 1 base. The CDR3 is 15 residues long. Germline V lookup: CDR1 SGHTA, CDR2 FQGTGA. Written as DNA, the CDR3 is TGTGCCAGCAGCTTATGGCAGGGGGGCACAGATACGCAGTATTTT. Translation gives CASSLWQGGTDTQYF.

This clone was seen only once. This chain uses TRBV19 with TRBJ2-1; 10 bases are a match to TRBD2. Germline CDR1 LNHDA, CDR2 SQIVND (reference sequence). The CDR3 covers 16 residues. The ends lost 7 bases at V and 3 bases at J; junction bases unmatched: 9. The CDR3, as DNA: TGTGCCAGTAAGGTCCAAGGACTAGCGGTCTACAATGAGCAGTTCTTC. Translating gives CASKVQGLAVYNEQFF.

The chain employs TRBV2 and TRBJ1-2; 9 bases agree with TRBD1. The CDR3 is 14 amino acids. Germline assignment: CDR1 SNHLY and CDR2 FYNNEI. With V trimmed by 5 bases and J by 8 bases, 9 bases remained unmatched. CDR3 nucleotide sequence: TGTGCCAGCAGTCGAGGACAGGGGCTGAGCGGCTACACCTTC. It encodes CASSRGQGLSGYTF.

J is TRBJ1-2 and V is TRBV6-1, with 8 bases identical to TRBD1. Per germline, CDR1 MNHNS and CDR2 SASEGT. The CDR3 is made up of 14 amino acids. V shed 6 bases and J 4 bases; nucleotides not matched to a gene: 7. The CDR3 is CASSPTGEGYGYTF. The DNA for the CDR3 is TGTGCCAGCAGCCCGACAGGGGAGGGCTATGGCTACACCTTC.

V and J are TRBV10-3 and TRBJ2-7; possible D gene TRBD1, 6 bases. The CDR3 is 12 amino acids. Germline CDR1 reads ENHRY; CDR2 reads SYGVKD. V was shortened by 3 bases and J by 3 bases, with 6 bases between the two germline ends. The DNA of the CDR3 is TGTGCCATCAGTGAACAGGGCTACGAGCAGTACTTC. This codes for CAISEQGYEQYF.

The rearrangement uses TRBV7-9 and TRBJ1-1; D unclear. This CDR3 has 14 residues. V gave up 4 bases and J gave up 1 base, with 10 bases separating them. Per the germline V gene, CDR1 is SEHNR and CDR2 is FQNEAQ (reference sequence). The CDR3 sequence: CASSSYPGNTEAFF. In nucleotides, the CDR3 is TGTGCCAGCAGCTCTTATCCGGGGAACACTGAAGCTTTCTTT. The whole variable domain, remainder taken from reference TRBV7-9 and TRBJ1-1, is DTGVSQNPRHKITKRGQNVTFRCDPISEHNRLYWYRQTLGQGPEFLTYFQNEAQLEKSRLLSDRFSAERPKGSFSTLEIQRTEQGDSAMYLCASSSYPGNTEAFFGQGTRLTVV.

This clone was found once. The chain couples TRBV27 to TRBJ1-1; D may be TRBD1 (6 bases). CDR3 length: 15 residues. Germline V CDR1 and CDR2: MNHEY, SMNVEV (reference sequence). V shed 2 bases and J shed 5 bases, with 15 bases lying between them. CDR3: CASSLGLTGKTEAFF. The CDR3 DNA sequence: TGTGCCAGCAGTTTAGGCCTTACAGGGAAAACTGAAGCTTTCTTT.

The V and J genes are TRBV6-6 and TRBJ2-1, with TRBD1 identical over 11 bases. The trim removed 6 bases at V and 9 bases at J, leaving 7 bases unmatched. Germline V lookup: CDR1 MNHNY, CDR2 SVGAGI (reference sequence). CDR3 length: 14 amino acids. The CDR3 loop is CASRDGTGGVEQFF. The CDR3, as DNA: TGTGCCAGCAGAGACGGGACAGGGGGTGTTGAGCAGTTCTTC.

The chain's CDR3 is CASTLGSSYNSPLHF. DNA of the CDR3: TGTGCCAGTACTCTGGGGAGCTCCTATAATTCACCCCTCCACTTT. The V and J genes are TRBV19 and TRBJ1-6; D is unclear. CDR1 is LNHDA and CDR2 is SQIVND in the germline V gene (reference sequence). The CDR3 totals 15 residues. V was clipped by 7 bases and J by 0 bases, with 10 bases between them.

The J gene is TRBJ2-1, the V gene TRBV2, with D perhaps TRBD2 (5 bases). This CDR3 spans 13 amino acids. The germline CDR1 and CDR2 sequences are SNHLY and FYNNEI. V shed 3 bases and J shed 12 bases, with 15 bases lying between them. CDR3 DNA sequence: TGTGCCAGCAGTGACCGCGACGGGGAACGGCAGTTCTTC. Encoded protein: CASSDRDGERQFF.

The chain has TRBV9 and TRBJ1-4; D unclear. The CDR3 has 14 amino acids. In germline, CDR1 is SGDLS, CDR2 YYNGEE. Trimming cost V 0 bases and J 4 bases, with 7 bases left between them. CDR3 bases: TGTGCCAGCAGCGTAGGCGGATTTAATGAAAAACTGTTTTTT. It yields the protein CASSVGGFNEKLFF.

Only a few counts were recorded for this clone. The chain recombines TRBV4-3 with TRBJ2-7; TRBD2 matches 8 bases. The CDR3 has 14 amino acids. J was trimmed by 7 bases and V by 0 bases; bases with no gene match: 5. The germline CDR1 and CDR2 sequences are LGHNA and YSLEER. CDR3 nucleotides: TGCGCCAGCAGCCAAGATGGACTAGCCGGGGAGCAGTACTTC. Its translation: CASSQDGLAGEQYF.

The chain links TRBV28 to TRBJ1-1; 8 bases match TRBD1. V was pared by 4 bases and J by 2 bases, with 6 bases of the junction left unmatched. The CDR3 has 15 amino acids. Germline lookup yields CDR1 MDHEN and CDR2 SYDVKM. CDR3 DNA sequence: TGTGCCAGCAGTTCTGTCGGACAGGGAAACACTGAAGCTTTCTTT. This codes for CASSSVGQGNTEAFF.

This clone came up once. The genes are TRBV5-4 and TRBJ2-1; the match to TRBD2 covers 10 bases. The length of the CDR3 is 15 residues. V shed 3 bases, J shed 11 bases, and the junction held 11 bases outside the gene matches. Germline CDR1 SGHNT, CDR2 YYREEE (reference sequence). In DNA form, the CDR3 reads TGTGCCAGCAGCTATAAAGCGGGAGGGCCAGATAAGCAGTTCTTC. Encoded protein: CASSYKAGGPDKQFF.

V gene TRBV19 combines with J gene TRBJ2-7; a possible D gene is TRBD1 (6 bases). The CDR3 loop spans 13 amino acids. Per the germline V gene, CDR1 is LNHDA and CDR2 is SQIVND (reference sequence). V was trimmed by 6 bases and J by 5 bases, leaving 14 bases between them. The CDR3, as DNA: TGTGCCAGTAGCCCGACAGGTAATAACGAGCAGTACTTC. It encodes CASSPTGNNEQYF.

The DNA for the CDR3 is TGTGCCAGCAGCAGGGGGTTTGGAACAGATACGCAGTATTTT. Residues: CASSRGFGTDTQYF. The V and J genes are TRBV5-4 and TRBJ2-3; possibly TRBD1 for D (6 bases). Germline loops: CDR1 SGHNT, CDR2 YYREEE (reference sequence). This CDR3 is built from 14 residues. Deletions cut 4 bases from V and 3 bases from J, with 12 bases between.

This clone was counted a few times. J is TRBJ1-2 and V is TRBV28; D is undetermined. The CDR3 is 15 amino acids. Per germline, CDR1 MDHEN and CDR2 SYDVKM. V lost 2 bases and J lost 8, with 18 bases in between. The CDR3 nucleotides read TGTGCCAGCAGTTTAGGATCCGTTACGGGAGGAGGCTACACCTTC. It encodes CASSLGSVTGGGYTF.

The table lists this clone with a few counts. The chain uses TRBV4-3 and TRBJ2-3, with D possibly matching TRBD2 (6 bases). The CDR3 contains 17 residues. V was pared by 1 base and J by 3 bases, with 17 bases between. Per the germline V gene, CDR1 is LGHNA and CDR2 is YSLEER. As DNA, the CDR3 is TGCGCCAGCAGCCAAGGAGCCAGAGGTGGGGGGACAGATACGCAGTATTTT. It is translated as CASSQGARGGGTDTQYF.

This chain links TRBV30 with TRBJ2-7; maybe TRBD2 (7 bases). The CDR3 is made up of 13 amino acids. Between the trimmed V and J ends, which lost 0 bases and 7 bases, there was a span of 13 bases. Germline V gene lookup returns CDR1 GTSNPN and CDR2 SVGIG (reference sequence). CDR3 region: CAWSVLKGGEQYF. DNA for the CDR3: TGTGCCTGGAGTGTACTGAAGGGGGGGGAGCAGTACTTC.

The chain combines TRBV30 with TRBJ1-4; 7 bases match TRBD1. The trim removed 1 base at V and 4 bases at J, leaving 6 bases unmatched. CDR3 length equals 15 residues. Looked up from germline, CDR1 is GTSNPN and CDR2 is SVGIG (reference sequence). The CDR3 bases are TGTGCCTGGAGTGGGGTGGGACAGAATAATGAAAAACTGTTTTTT. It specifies CAWSGVGQNNEKLFF.